These 4 T cell receptor beta chains share one sample of origin, sequenced in a study of blood T cell repertoires in COVID-19. The data were produced by immunoSEQ multiplex PCR, yet TCRdb's version contains in-frame clones alone and is incomplete. The table lists about 74,000 clones, more than 75% of them singletons, with roughly 9.1% in the top ten. The material sequenced was peripheral blood. These receptor sequences come from a human donor in a cohort sampled during active COVID-19.

CDR3 protein: CASRSDRIQETQYF. CDR3 bases: TGTGCCAGCAGGTCAGACAGGATCCAAGAGACCCAGTACTTC. The chain has TRBV7-9 and TRBJ2-5; possibly TRBD1 for D (6 bases). Germline assignment: CDR1 SEHNR and CDR2 FQNEAQ (reference sequence). The V end was cut by 6 bases, the J end by 1 base, with 12 bases between. This CDR3 comprises 14 residues.

V usage is TRBV5-1 and J usage is TRBJ1-6; no clear D gene. Trimming removed 4 bases at V and 7 bases at J, with 15 bases between. CDR3 length equals 15 residues. Germline lookup yields CDR1 SGHRS and CDR2 YFSETQ. CDR3 in amino acids: CASSQTGSRNSPLHF. CDR3 bases: TGCGCCAGCAGCCAGACCGGGAGCAGGAATTCACCCCTCCACTTT.

This rearrangement joins TRBV2 to TRBJ1-4; TRBD1 matches at 9 bases. CDR3 length: 14 residues. Germline loops: CDR1 SNHLY, CDR2 FYNNEI. After removal of 4 bases from V and 6 bases from J, the junction contained 3 bases not matched to a gene. CDR3: CASSVRTGDEKLFF. The CDR3, as DNA: TGTGCCAGCAGTGTCCGGACAGGGGATGAAAAACTGTTTTTT.

CDR3 residues: CASSYSAVAGVSYNEQFF. In DNA, the CDR3 is TGTGCCAGCAGTTACTCAGCGGTAGCGGGAGTATCCTACAATGAGCAGTTCTTC. The V and J genes are TRBV6-2 or TRBV6-3 and TRBJ2-1, with 9 bases identical to TRBD2. With V trimmed by 0 bases and J by 1 base, 7 bases remained unmatched. Germline V gives CDR1 MNHEY, CDR2 SVGEGT. The CDR3 extends over 18 amino acids.